Listed here is a single T cell receptor (beta chain). Sequenced by immunoSEQ multiplex PCR; TCRdb stores in-frame clones only, minus some. Among around 190,000 clones listed, roughly nine tenths were seen once. This sample is part of a study of blood T cell repertoires in COVID-19. Study overall: The United States, Italy and Spain supplied acute and convalescent COVID-19 samples. The analysed material was cDNA or gDNA that came from T cells, B-cell-depleted T cells, or PBMCs.

The germline V gene has CDR1 MRHNA and CDR2 SNTAGT. J was trimmed by 7 bases and V by 8 bases; bases with no gene match: 11. This CDR3 has 14 amino acids. The V call is TRBV6-4, the J call TRBJ2-1, with 7 bases identical to TRBD2. The receptor comes from a man aged 18 to 29 who had recovered from COVID-19. The sequencing input was peripheral blood. The CDR3 sequence is CASRLTGGSNEQFF. In DNA, the CDR3 is TGTGCCAGCCGACTGACGGGAGGATCTAATGAGCAGTTCTTC.